The source of this T cell receptor (beta chain) is a study of technical replicates of blood from a few donors. The assay was immunoSEQ multiplex PCR, and TCRdb's table has in-frame clones only and misses some. The table lists 75,000 to 90,000 clones, 96% of them singletons. CDR1 is MNHNY and CDR2 is SVGAGI in the germline V gene (reference sequence). This CDR3 has 15 residues. V shed 4 bases, J shed 4 bases, and the junction held 8 bases outside the gene matches. Sequenced: T cells isolated from PBMCs. This rearrangement joins TRBV6-6 to TRBJ2-7; TRBD1 matches 9 bases. The source of this sequence is a human donor in good health. This chain's CDR3 is CASSSLTGGGYEQYF. The CDR3 coding sequence is TGTGCCAGCAGTTCCTTAACAGGGGGCGGATACGAGCAGTACTTC.